The entry below describes one T cell receptor (beta chain). The clone's antigen remains unknown. Within one base of it there is no much larger clone, and no base qualities were kept. This sample is drawn from a study of T cell repertoires in cytomegalovirus infection (dated by TCRdb to the late 2010s). Regarding the research as a whole: Peptide stimulations targeted recently identified HLA-C-restricted CMV epitopes, whose presentation resists viral immunomodulation, together with well-studied HLA-B-restricted epitopes. Donor HLA type was relevant to the analysis, because carriage of CMV infection together with the matching HLA type was indicated by public TCR beta signatures. Study-wide conclusions, independent of this receptor: The ex vivo response was dominated by HLA-C-restricted CMV-specific TCR beta clonotypes, which also provided the single most frequent clonotype in two of eight donors. In both this cohort and an independent cohort of several hundred donors, the cumulative frequency of public TCR beta family members distinguished carriers of CMV infection plus the relevant HLA type.

Sequencing was performed on an Illumina HiSeq 1500. The public reads were run again by TCRdb, first through fastp at Q25 and then through MiXCR, and only productive beta chains were kept. Duplicate CDR3 protein sequences are folded into a single record with the most common DNA and genes. The sample table holds around 69,000 distinct CDR3 sequences, of which about 27% were seen once. In total, the top ten clones hold roughly three fifths of the sample. Cut back by 6 bases and 2 bases, the V and J ends lie 4 bases apart. The CDR3 starts with the cysteine, ends with the phenylalanine, and has 11 residues. Only CDR3 DNA remains: 33 bases, in frame from the first base. Looking up the germline V gene yields CDR1 ENHRY and CDR2 SYGVKD. The sample's treatment or condition label is to be understood as: in vitro stimulation with specific CMV peptide epitopes to enrich CMV-specific T cells.

This sequence originates from a human donor in good health (CMV status not recorded). Some clones in this sample may be carry-over from other donors' samples. Here the sequenced sample was CD8+ T cells from cultured PBMCs, taken from culture after CMV antigen stimulation. This sequence uses TRBV10-3 and TRBJ1-1; too little of a D gene remains to name it. The CDR3 in this case is CAIRINTEAFF. Read as DNA, the sequence is TGTGCCATCAGGATCAACACTGAAGCTTTCTTT.